This entry describes one T cell receptor (beta chain). The CDR3 is 15 amino acids. In germline, CDR1 is SEHNR, CDR2 FQNEAQ (reference sequence). V lost 1 base, J lost 6 bases, and 3 bases stayed unmatched. This sample was included in a study of T cell changes during pregnancy in multiple sclerosis. Repertoires were generated with immunoSEQ multiplex PCR, while TCRdb's copy carries only in-frame clones and drops some. The profile covers approximately 50,000 clones, with around nine tenths appearing a single time and 0.61% taken by the ten largest. This specimen was CD4+ T cells from peripheral blood mononuclear cells, taken after pregnancy. The receptor's source is a female donor in good health, enrolled as a control in a pregnancy study. V usage is TRBV7-9 and J usage is TRBJ1-6, with TRBD1 identical over 7 bases. The CDR3 loop is CASSLGGTVNSPLHF. The CDR3 DNA reads TGTGCCAGCAGCTTAGGTGGGACAGTTAATTCACCCCTCCACTTT.